These T cell receptor beta chains were read from a single sample in a study of shared clonotypes between healthy human individuals. Assay: immunoSEQ multiplex PCR; the TCRdb copy retains only in-frame clones and omits some. Of around 200,000 clones in the sample, just under 95% were seen once. The sequenced sample consisted of naive CD4+ T cells sorted from blood. These TCRs come from a woman in her thirties in good health. Both conserved end residues are part of each CDR3. The order of the fields is CDR3 protein, J gene, V gene.

cdr3_aa: CASGRGLNTDTQYF
j_call: TRBJ2-3
v_call: TRBV19

cdr3_aa: CSVRTRHSYEQYF
j_call: TRBJ2-7
v_call: TRBV29-1

cdr3_aa: CASSLIGKYGYTF
j_call: TRBJ1-2
v_call: TRBV5-4

cdr3_aa: CASSPGLAGGIIREQYF
j_call: TRBJ2-7
v_call: TRBV5-1

cdr3_aa: CASSLDNYGYTF
j_call: TRBJ1-2
v_call: TRBV28

cdr3_aa: CASSQDIYEQYF
j_call: .
v_call: TRBV4-2

cdr3_aa: CSVVPYRGDGYTF
j_call: TRBJ1-2
v_call: TRBV29-1

cdr3_aa: CASSAALVYNEQFF
j_call: TRBJ2-1
v_call: TRBV5-1

cdr3_aa: CASSLVGDNWRGQYF
j_call: TRBJ2-5
v_call: TRBV5-1

cdr3_aa: CATSRDRQGKFSGNTIYF
j_call: TRBJ1-3
v_call: TRBV15

cdr3_aa: CASRKGTENGGYTF
j_call: TRBJ1-2
v_call: TRBV19

cdr3_aa: CASSLQINQPQHF
j_call: TRBJ1-5
v_call: TRBV27

cdr3_aa: CASSPRTAQETQYF
j_call: TRBJ2-5
v_call: TRBV6-5

cdr3_aa: CASSFLAVYNEQFF
j_call: TRBJ2-1
v_call: TRBV27

cdr3_aa: CASSFTSGIGEQYF
j_call: TRBJ2-7
v_call: TRBV7-2

cdr3_aa: CASRDGHTWGIYEQYF
j_call: TRBJ2-7
v_call: TRBV2

cdr3_aa: CSAVGQVGRYF
j_call: TRBJ2-7
v_call: TRBV20-1

cdr3_aa: CASSFNSAAASETQYF
j_call: TRBJ2-5
v_call: TRBV5-1

cdr3_aa: CASSELSRNYGYTF
j_call: TRBJ1-2
v_call: TRBV2

cdr3_aa: CASSSRHEQYF
j_call: TRBJ2-7
v_call: TRBV28

cdr3_aa: CASSQGRVDGYTF
j_call: TRBJ1-2
v_call: TRBV14

cdr3_aa: CASSLGGAEETQYF
j_call: TRBJ2-5
v_call: TRBV5-1

cdr3_aa: CASSSKGGANVLTF
j_call: TRBJ2-6
v_call: TRBV6-6

cdr3_aa: CASSFPPIEQYF
j_call: TRBJ2-7
v_call: TRBV28

cdr3_aa: CAWSRQGSEKLFF
j_call: TRBJ1-4
v_call: TRBV30

cdr3_aa: CASSPLNSGISYEQYF
j_call: .
v_call: TRBV5-1

cdr3_aa: CASSDGVVLGNTIYF
j_call: TRBJ1-3
v_call: TRBV4-1

cdr3_aa: CATRDRINTEAFF
j_call: TRBJ1-1
v_call: TRBV6-1

cdr3_aa: CASRQGADEQYF
j_call: TRBJ2-7
v_call: TRBV6-1

cdr3_aa: CASSLEGREGDTQYF
j_call: TRBJ2-3
v_call: TRBV11-3

cdr3_aa: CASNPTGTNQPQHF
j_call: TRBJ1-5
v_call: TRBV19

cdr3_aa: CASSGTYEQYF
j_call: TRBJ2-7
v_call: TRBV19

cdr3_aa: CASSFHTTNEKLFF
j_call: TRBJ1-4
v_call: TRBV7-9

cdr3_aa: CASSQAEFGGNRDTQYF
j_call: TRBJ2-3
v_call: TRBV4-1

cdr3_aa: CASSQPGQGGSNSPLHF
j_call: TRBJ1-6
v_call: TRBV27

cdr3_aa: CASNAQGRPQETQYF
j_call: TRBJ2-5
v_call: TRBV6-5

cdr3_aa: CASSLREGGTDTQYF
j_call: TRBJ2-3
v_call: TRBV9

cdr3_aa: CASSLAEFSNEKLFF
j_call: TRBJ1-4
v_call: TRBV5-1

cdr3_aa: CASSLAGLNTEAFF
j_call: TRBJ1-1
v_call: TRBV7-6

cdr3_aa: CASSVPKTSDSYEQYF
j_call: TRBJ2-7
v_call: TRBV9

cdr3_aa: CASSQIGLADSYNEQFF
j_call: TRBJ2-1
v_call: TRBV14